This passage covers 29 T cell receptor beta chains from one sample sequenced in a study of T cell responses to AZD1222 COVID-19 vaccine. Sequenced by immunoSEQ multiplex PCR; TCRdb stores in-frame clones only, minus some. The sample carries about 140,000 clones, roughly 90% recorded once. Sequencing used peripheral blood, obtained on day 0 of AZD1222 vaccination. These receptors came from an adult in good health.

V and J are TRBV28 and TRBJ1-5; D is unclear. CDR3 length: 15 amino acids. Per germline, CDR1 MDHEN and CDR2 SYDVKM. Deletions cut 3 bases from V and 0 bases from J, with 9 bases between. The CDR3 DNA follows: TGTGCCAGCAGTTTGGTAGGATCTAGCAATCAGCCCCAGCATTTT. Protein sequence: CASSLVGSSNQPQHF.

This clone was picked up one time. The rearrangement joins TRBV5-1 to TRBJ2-1; 13 positions agree with TRBD2. Per germline, CDR1 SGHRS and CDR2 YFSETQ. There are 18 residues in the CDR3. J gave up 9 bases and V 4 bases, and 16 bases lay outside the gene matches. CDR3 protein: CASSPEARLAGGPFEQFF. The DNA for the CDR3 is TGCGCCAGCAGCCCGGAGGCACGACTAGCGGGGGGCCCGTTTGAGCAGTTCTTC.

The V gene is TRBV2, the J gene TRBJ1-1, with TRBD1 as a possible D gene (5 bases). The CDR3 is made up of 14 amino acids. The ends were cut back, 3 bases at V and 2 bases at J, with 10 bases in the middle. The germline V gene encodes CDR1 SNHLY and CDR2 FYNNEI. CDR3 loop: CASSEGGFNTEAFF. The CDR3, as DNA: TGTGCCAGCAGTGAGGGGGGGTTTAACACTGAAGCTTTCTTT.

This chain uses TRBV2 with TRBJ2-1; tentative D call: TRBD2 (6 bases). In germline, CDR1 is SNHLY, CDR2 FYNNEI. Trimming shortened V by 4 bases and J by 5 bases, and 15 bases separated the two germline ends. The CDR3 has 15 amino acids. The CDR3 here is CASSGPLLANNEQFF. The CDR3, as DNA: TGTGCCAGCAGTGGGCCCTTACTAGCTAACAATGAGCAGTTCTTC.

The J gene is TRBJ2-5, the V gene TRBV7-7; 11 bases line up with TRBD2. Germline V gives CDR1 SSHAT, CDR2 FNYEAQ (reference sequence). The CDR3 contains 15 residues. Trimming removed 3 bases from V and 1 base from J; junction bases left unmatched: 1. This CDR3 reads CASSFGTSGQETQYF. Written as DNA, the CDR3 is TGTGCCAGCAGCTTCGGGACTAGCGGCCAAGAGACCCAGTACTTC.

The chain uses TRBV3-1 (or the pseudogene TRBV3-2) and TRBJ2-2, with TRBD1 matching 9 bases. V was clipped by 5 bases and J by 10 bases; unmatched bases: 5. CDR1 and CDR2 (germline): LGHDT, YNNKEL (reference sequence). This CDR3 spans 13 amino acids. This CDR3 reads CASSKQGAEELFF. CDR3 nucleotide sequence: TGTGCCAGCAGCAAACAGGGGGCTGAGGAGCTGTTTTTT.

This chain links TRBV6-2 or TRBV6-3 with TRBJ2-7; 10 nucleotides align to TRBD1. Germline V gene data show CDR1 as MNHEY and CDR2 as SVGEGT. The CDR3 consists of 16 residues. V was clipped by 1 base and J by 4 bases; unmatched bases: 7. CDR3: CASSYFLRDRGYEQYF. The CDR3 nucleotides read TGTGCCAGCAGTTACTTCCTCCGGGACAGGGGTTACGAGCAGTACTTC.

The chain has TRBV5-1 and TRBJ2-2, with D maybe TRBD1 (5 bases). Germline V lookup: CDR1 SGHRS, CDR2 YFSETQ. The CDR3 length is 14 residues. Trimming shortened V by 1 base and J by 6 bases, and 10 bases separated the two germline ends. CDR3 residues: CASSLMTAPGELFF. In DNA form, the CDR3 reads TGCGCCAGCAGCTTGATGACAGCACCCGGGGAGCTGTTTTTT.

This rearrangement joins TRBV27 to TRBJ1-4; tentative D call: TRBD1 (5 bases). The CDR3 is made up of 14 amino acids. V lost 6 bases and J 7 bases, leaving 15 bases between the germline ends. Germline values: CDR1 MNHEY, CDR2 SMNVEV (reference sequence). CDR3 sequence: CASRNQGSGEKLFF. CDR3 sequence (DNA): TGTGCCAGCAGAAACCAGGGCTCGGGTGAAAAACTGTTTTTT.

The chain is built from TRBV10-3 and TRBJ2-1; TRBD2 agrees at 12 bases. This CDR3 spans 16 amino acids. V dropped 1 base and J dropped 6; count of bases not matched to a gene: 4. The germline V gene encodes CDR1 ENHRY and CDR2 SYGVKD. The CDR3: CAISEWKTSGSNEQFF. The CDR3 coding sequence is TGTGCCATCAGTGAGTGGAAGACTAGCGGGAGCAATGAGCAGTTCTTC.

The chain uses TRBV18 and TRBJ1-1; D call uncertain. This CDR3 comprises 13 residues. Germline V gene lookup returns CDR1 KGHSH and CDR2 LQKENI. Trimming took 4 bases from V and 4 from J, leaving 10 bases between them. This CDR3 reads CASSLNERTEAFF. The CDR3, as DNA: TGTGCCAGCTCACTTAATGAGCGCACTGAAGCTTTCTTT.

The chain couples TRBV4-2 to TRBJ2-7; 12 nucleotides match TRBD1. The germline CDR1 and CDR2 sequences are LGHNA and YNFKEQ. CDR3 length: 15 amino acids. V lost 1 base and J lost 5; bases outside the gene matches: 3. CDR3 DNA sequence: TGTGCCAGCAGCCAAGCCGGGACAGGGGGCGACGAGCAGTACTTC. This translates into CASSQAGTGGDEQYF.

This chain joins TRBV6-5 and TRBJ2-7, with D possibly matching TRBD2 (7 bases). The V gene lost 9 bases and the J gene lost 2 bases, with 14 bases spanning the gap. The CDR3 runs to 13 residues. In germline, CDR1 is MNHEY, CDR2 SVGAGI. CDR3 in DNA: TGTGCCAGTAAGGGGGGGGTACCCTACGAGCAGTACTTC. It yields the protein CASKGGVPYEQYF.

The J gene is TRBJ2-1, the V gene TRBV27; D unclear. V was pared by 6 bases and J by 9 bases, with 21 bases between. Germline values: CDR1 MNHEY, CDR2 SMNVEV (reference sequence). The CDR3 has 15 amino acids. The CDR3 reads CASSSSGRSPSEQFF. The DNA of the CDR3 is TGTGCCAGCAGCTCTTCTGGGCGGTCGCCAAGTGAGCAGTTCTTC.

The V and J genes are TRBV7-9 and TRBJ2-3; possible D gene TRBD2, 6 bases. The CDR3 is made up of 14 amino acids. The V and J ends lost 5 bases and 6 bases respectively, with 15 bases between them. From germline, CDR1 is SEHNR and CDR2 FQNEAQ (reference sequence). The CDR3 DNA is TGTGCCAGCAGCCCAGAGACTAGTCACGATACGCAGTATTTT. Its translation: CASSPETSHDTQYF.

This chain joins TRBV19 and TRBJ1-3; weak D call: TRBD1 (5 bases). Germline CDR1 reads LNHDA; CDR2 reads SQIVND (reference sequence). V was clipped by 7 bases and J by 0 bases, with 16 bases between them. The CDR3 totals 16 residues. CDR3 nucleotide sequence: TGTGCCAGTAACAGAGGACAAAATGGCTCTGGAAACACCATATATTTT. It specifies CASNRGQNGSGNTIYF.

V is TRBV5-1 and J is TRBJ2-5; 8 bases fit TRBD1. The V and J ends lost 4 bases and 5 bases, in that order; junction bases with no gene match: 13. Germline V CDR1 and CDR2: SGHRS, YFSETQ. The CDR3 is 16 residues long. CDR3 nucleotide sequence: TGCGCCAGCAGCCTAAATTGGGGACAGGCGGGGGAGACCCAGTACTTC. This codes for CASSLNWGQAGETQYF.

This clone was counted once. The chain recombines TRBV7-9 with TRBJ1-1; D not certain. Trimming removed 5 bases from V and 0 bases from J, with 16 bases in between. Germline V lookup: CDR1 SEHNR, CDR2 FQNEAQ (reference sequence). The CDR3 spans 16 residues. The CDR3 DNA reads as TGTGCCAGCAGCCCAAAGCAGGTGACCTTGAACACTGAAGCTTTCTTT. Translating gives CASSPKQVTLNTEAFF.

The genes are TRBV6-5 and TRBJ2-3, with no clear D. The V end lost 2 bases, the J end lost 0 bases, and 12 bases lay between the germline ends. Germline values: CDR1 MNHEY, CDR2 SVGAGI. The CDR3 is 16 residues long. The CDR3 DNA follows: TGTGCCAGCAGTTACAAAAAGAGCCTTAGCACAGATACGCAGTATTTT. This translates into CASSYKKSLSTDTQYF.

The V gene is TRBV18, the J gene TRBJ2-5; TRBD1 might be the D (5 bases). Per the germline V gene, CDR1 is KGHSH and CDR2 is LQKENI. The CDR3 extends over 15 amino acids. Trimming removed 1 base from V and 2 bases from J, with 11 bases in between. The CDR3 sequence: CASSPRAGWQETQYF. The CDR3 DNA reads TGTGCCAGCTCACCACGGGCAGGGTGGCAAGAGACCCAGTACTTC.

The rearrangement joins TRBV6-1 to TRBJ2-1; 10 bases match TRBD1. Per the germline V gene, CDR1 is MNHNS and CDR2 is SASEGT. The CDR3 length is 15 residues. With 3 bases clipped from V and 7 bases from J, the junction kept 6 bases outside the gene matches. The CDR3 DNA reads TGTGCCAGCAGTGAGTGGTGGACAGGGGGGAATGAGCAGTTCTTC. It codes for CASSEWWTGGNEQFF.

The chain uses TRBV6-5 and TRBJ2-1; D not resolved. The CDR3 has 15 amino acids. Trimming cost V 0 bases and J 0 bases, with 6 bases left between them. CDR1 and CDR2 from the germline V gene are MNHEY and SVGAGI. Here the CDR3 reads CASSYSTASYNEQFF. Written as DNA, the CDR3 is TGTGCCAGCAGTTACTCGACGGCCTCCTACAATGAGCAGTTCTTC.

The rearrangement uses TRBV11-2 and TRBJ2-7; TRBD1 aligns across 7 bases. This CDR3 contains 15 residues. J lost 0 bases, V lost 6 bases, and 8 bases had no gene match. Per germline, CDR1 SGHAT and CDR2 FQNNGV. The CDR3 coding sequence is TGTGCCAGCAGGCGTCCGGGACAGAGCTCCTACGAGCAGTACTTC. Protein product: CASRRPGQSSYEQYF.

The genes are TRBV6-5 and TRBJ1-1, with TRBD1 as a possible D gene (6 bases). The CDR3 is 13 residues long. Germline V lookup: CDR1 MNHEY, CDR2 SVGAGI. Trimming stripped 5 bases from V and 1 base from J, with 8 bases between. The CDR3: CASSPRGNTEAFF. The CDR3 DNA reads as TGTGCCAGCAGTCCCAGGGGGAACACTGAAGCTTTCTTT.

This clone showed up just once. The CDR3 reads CASSQSRTGWNEQFF. For the CDR3, the DNA is TGCGCCAGCAGCCAATCCAGGACAGGCTGGAATGAGCAGTTCTTC. V gene TRBV4-3 combines with J gene TRBJ2-1; 7 bases match TRBD1. The germline CDR1 and CDR2 sequences are LGHNA and YSLEER. CDR3 length: 15 residues. V was clipped by 2 bases and J by 7 bases; unmatched bases: 8.

The chain is built from TRBV2 and TRBJ1-5; 7 bases fit TRBD1. V lost 6 bases and J lost 4; bases outside the gene matches: 12. The CDR3 runs to 16 residues. CDR1 and CDR2 (germline): SNHLY, FYNNEI. The CDR3 region is CASRQDRAPLNQPQHF. As DNA, the CDR3 is TGTGCCAGCAGACAAGACAGGGCTCCGTTAAATCAGCCCCAGCATTTT.

Written as DNA, the CDR3 is TGCAGTGCTAGTGGTGCTAGCGGAGCCCTGGGGACCCAGTACTTC. Translated, it gives CSASGASGALGTQYF. This rearrangement joins TRBV20-1 to TRBJ2-5; TRBD2 matches at 7 bases. The germline V gene has CDR1 DFQATT and CDR2 SNEGSKA (reference sequence). V trimming: 3 bases; J trimming: 7 bases; junction bases outside the gene matches: 14. The CDR3 is 15 amino acids.

The chain carries TRBV7-9 and TRBJ1-1; D unclear. Germline V gene sequence: CDR1 SEHNR, CDR2 FQNEAQ (reference sequence). The length of the CDR3 is 14 residues. The ends were cut back, 1 base at V and 0 bases at J, with 6 bases in the middle. As DNA, the CDR3 is TGTGCCAGCAGCTTAGGGACGGTGAACACTGAAGCTTTCTTT. Translation gives CASSLGTVNTEAFF. Based on the CDR3 plus reference TRBV7-9 and TRBJ1-1, the full variable domain is DTGVSQNPRHKITKRGQNVTFRCDPISEHNRLYWYRQTLGQGPEFLTYFQNEAQLEKSRLLSDRFSAERPKGSFSTLEIQRTEQGDSAMYLCASSLGTVNTEAFFGQGTRLTVV.

The V and J genes are TRBV6-5 and TRBJ2-7, with TRBD1 matching over 11 bases. CDR3 size: 12 residues. The germline V gene encodes CDR1 MNHEY and CDR2 SVGAGI. V was clipped by 10 bases and J by 6 bases; unmatched bases: 5. This CDR3 reads CATGTGGAEQYF. CDR3 nucleotide sequence: TGTGCCACCGGGACAGGGGGTGCCGAGCAGTACTTC.